This T cell receptor (beta chain) was documented in a study of spatial heterogeneity in lung cancer. Deletions cut 4 bases from V and 7 bases from J, with 13 bases between. The length of the CDR3 is 13 residues. Germline CDR1 is LGHDT and CDR2 is YNNKEL (reference sequence). Sample time point: sample taken at primary tumor resection. Unsorted whole RNA samples from tumor, nontumor lung or frozen PBMC were sequenced. TCRdb ran MiXCR on the 5' RACE reads and lists one entry per CDR3 protein. Of 4,000 to 5,000 distinct CDR3 sequences detected, around 17% appear once; the ten largest clones hold 6.3%. This clonotype is classed as medium-sized (0.01 to 0.1%).

This chain links TRBV3-1 with TRBJ1-2, with D possibly matching TRBD1 (5 bases). The sequences come from PBMCs, collected at surgery. This receptor was taken from a male donor with early-stage non-small cell lung cancer. The CDR3 coding sequence is TGTGCCAGCAGCCCTGGGGCAGACGGTGGCTACACCTTC. Protein product: CASSPGADGGYTF.